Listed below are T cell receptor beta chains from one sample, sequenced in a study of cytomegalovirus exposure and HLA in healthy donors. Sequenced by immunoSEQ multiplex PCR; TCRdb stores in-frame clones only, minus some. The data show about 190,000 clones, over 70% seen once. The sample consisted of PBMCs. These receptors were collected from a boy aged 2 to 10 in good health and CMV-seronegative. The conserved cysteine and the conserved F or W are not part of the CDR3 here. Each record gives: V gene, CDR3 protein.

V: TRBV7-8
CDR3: ASSSYRGPNTGELF

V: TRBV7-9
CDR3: ASSRSGGGTGELF

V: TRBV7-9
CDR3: ASSVPGTSVYTGELF

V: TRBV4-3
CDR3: ASSQAYQGNTEAF

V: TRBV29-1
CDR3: SDRERGGYGYT

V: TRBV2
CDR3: ASSEDQGGYGYT

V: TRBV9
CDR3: ASSSLHGSVTEAF

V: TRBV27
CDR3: ASSRGTGGFYGYT

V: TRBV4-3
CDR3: ASSQDGGVNMGYT

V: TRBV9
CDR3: ASSVGLTSGEETQY

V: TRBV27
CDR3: ASSLTATGNTIY

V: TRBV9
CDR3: ASSVKGWDTIY

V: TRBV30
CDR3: AWSQGTATNIQY

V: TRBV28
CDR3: ASSFPPELLTPLTDSNQPQH

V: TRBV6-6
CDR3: ASSYSGTTNYNEQF

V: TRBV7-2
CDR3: ASSSGELSNEKLF

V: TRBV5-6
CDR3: ASSPPRGGSGANVLT

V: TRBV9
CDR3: ASSATGQGNYGYT

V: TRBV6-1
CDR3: ASSGPGEDTQY

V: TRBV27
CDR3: ASSFKSARGNTEAF

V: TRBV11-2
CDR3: ASSLESTVVADTQY

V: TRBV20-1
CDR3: SASAGSLQY